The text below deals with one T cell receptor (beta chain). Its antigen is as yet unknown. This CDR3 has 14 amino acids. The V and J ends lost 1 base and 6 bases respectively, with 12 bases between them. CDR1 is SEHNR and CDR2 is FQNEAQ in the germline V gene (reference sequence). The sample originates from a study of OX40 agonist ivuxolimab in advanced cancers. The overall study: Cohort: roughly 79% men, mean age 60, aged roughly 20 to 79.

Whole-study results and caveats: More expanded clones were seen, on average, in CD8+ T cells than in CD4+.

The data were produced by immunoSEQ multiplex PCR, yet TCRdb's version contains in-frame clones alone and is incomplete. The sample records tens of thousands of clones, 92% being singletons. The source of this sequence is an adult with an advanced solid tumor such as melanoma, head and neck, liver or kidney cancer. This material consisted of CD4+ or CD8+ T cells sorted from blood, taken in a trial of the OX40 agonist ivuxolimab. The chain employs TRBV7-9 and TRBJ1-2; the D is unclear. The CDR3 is CASSLVTPYHGYTF. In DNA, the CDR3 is TGTGCCAGCAGCTTAGTAACCCCTTACCATGGCTACACCTTC.